These 14 T cell receptor beta chains were sequenced from one sample in a study of T-cell memory formation after mild COVID-19. TCRdb analysed the 5' RACE reads with MiXCR anew, one entry per CDR3 protein. The data show 120,000 to 150,000 distinct CDR3 sequences, roughly 13% seen once. The source material was PBMCs or a T cell subset sorted from them (not recorded which). All receptors come from an adult woman who had mild COVID-19 (a few samples of this study predate the infection). Cell type and time point are not known.

This clonotype was counted a few times. The V call is TRBV9, the J call TRBJ2-7, with TRBD1 identical over 9 bases. The V and J ends lost 4 bases and 6 bases, in that order; junction bases with no gene match: 14. The germline V gene has CDR1 SGDLS and CDR2 YYNGEE. This CDR3 region has 16 residues. This CDR3 reads CASSPGTGSRLGEQYF. CDR3 nucleotide sequence: TGTGCCAGCAGCCCCGGGACAGGGTCCCGGCTAGGCGAGCAGTACTTC.

This clonotype was observed many times. The J gene is TRBJ2-7, the V gene TRBV5-1, with D unresolved. This CDR3 has 11 residues. The germline V gene has CDR1 SGHRS and CDR2 YFSETQ. V gave up 0 bases and J gave up 11 bases, with 9 bases separating them. The CDR3 protein is CASSLGLIKYF. The CDR3 DNA sequence: TGCGCCAGCAGCTTGGGACTGATCAAGTACTTC. Looking up the rest from reference TRBV5-1 and TRBJ2-7 gives the full variable domain: KAGVTQTPRYLIKTRGQQVTLSCSPISGHRSVSWYQQTPGQGLQFLFEYFSETQRNKGNFPGRFSGRQFSNSRSEMNVSTLELGDSALYLCASSLGLIKYFGPGTRLTVT.

This clonotype was counted a few times. The chain has TRBV3-1 and TRBJ1-2; TRBD1 agrees at 7 bases. This CDR3 spans 14 amino acids. Trimming at V came to 3 bases and at J to 3 bases, leaving 4 bases not matched to a gene. CDR1 and CDR2 (germline): LGHDT, YNNKEL (reference sequence). CDR3 sequence reads: CASSHDRDHYGYTF. The CDR3 nucleotides read TGTGCCAGCAGCCATGACAGGGATCACTATGGCTACACCTTC.

Ten or more counts support this clonotype. The chain combines TRBV12-3 or TRBV12-4 with TRBJ2-5; TRBD2 matches 7 bases. There are 16 residues in the CDR3. The V gene end was trimmed by 5 bases and the J gene end by 7 bases; junction bases not matched to a gene: 16. CDR3 coding DNA: TGTGCCAGCAGTCCGCTTCTCGGGGAGGGAAGGGGGACCCAGTACTTC. Translating gives CASSPLLGEGRGTQYF.

The CDR3 sequence is CAISESGDTEAFF. In DNA form, the CDR3 reads TGTGCCATCAGTGAGTCGGGAGACACTGAAGCTTTCTTT. The chain joins TRBV10-3 to TRBJ1-1; D is undetermined. V lost 0 bases to trimming and J lost 3 bases, with 5 bases between them. Germline assignment: CDR1 ENHRY and CDR2 SYGVKD. The CDR3 sequence is 13 residues long.

This clonotype has just a few counts. The CDR3 nucleotides are TGCGCCAGCAGCTCCACGATTCGACAGGACACTGAAGCTTTCTTT. Translated: CASSSTIRQDTEAFF. The genes are TRBV5-1 and TRBJ1-1, with D maybe TRBD1 (6 bases). V lost 3 bases and J lost 3, with 15 bases in between. This CDR3 is built from 15 residues. Germline V gene data show CDR1 as SGHRS and CDR2 as YFSETQ.

This clonotype was found a few times. This chain joins TRBV9 and TRBJ2-7; D is ambiguous. Germline assignment: CDR1 SGDLS and CDR2 YYNGEE. V was trimmed by 1 base and J by 5 bases, leaving 7 bases between them. The CDR3 runs 12 residues. This CDR3 reads CASSVRGDEQYF. As DNA, the CDR3 is TGTGCCAGCAGCGTACGCGGAGACGAGCAGTACTTC.

The chain carries TRBV13 and TRBJ2-3, with TRBD1 matching 10 bases. Germline assignment: CDR1 PRHDT and CDR2 FYEKMQ (reference sequence). V trimming: 4 bases; J trimming: 0 bases; junction bases outside the gene matches: 4. This CDR3 is built from 16 residues. The CDR3 nucleotides are TGTGCCAGCAGCTCCACGGACAGGGGGAGCACAGATACGCAGTATTTT. Its protein is CASSSTDRGSTDTQYF.

This clonotype turned up a few times. This sequence joins TRBV12-3 or TRBV12-4 and TRBJ2-1; 7 bases line up with TRBD2. The CDR3 runs to 15 residues. The V and J ends lost 5 bases and 2 bases, in that order; junction bases with no gene match: 6. The CDR3 bases are TGTGCCAGCAGTCCTGCGGGAGCGGCCTACAATGAGCAGTTCTTC. As protein: CASSPAGAAYNEQFF.

This rearrangement joins TRBV13 to TRBJ2-7, with a weak D call TRBD1 (6 bases). CDR1 and CDR2 (germline): PRHDT, FYEKMQ (reference sequence). The V end was cut by 1 base, the J end by 2 bases, with 9 bases between. This CDR3 comprises 14 residues. The CDR3 DNA reads as TGTGCCAGCAGCTTAGTATCAGGGGCCTACGAGCAGTACTTC. The encoded protein is CASSLVSGAYEQYF.

The chain uses TRBV5-1 and TRBJ2-7; D is perhaps TRBD1 (5 bases). The CDR3 length is 17 residues. CDR1 and CDR2 from the germline V gene are SGHRS and YFSETQ. V lost 4 bases and J lost 4, with 24 bases in between. The DNA of the CDR3 is TGCGCCAGCAGCAACTCCGCCGGGTTGGGGCATCTGTACGAGCAGTACTTC. Its protein is CASSNSAGLGHLYEQYF. The whole variable domain, remainder taken from reference TRBV5-1 and TRBJ2-7, is KAGVTQTPRYLIKTRGQQVTLSCSPISGHRSVSWYQQTPGQGLQFLFEYFSETQRNKGNFPGRFSGRQFSNSRSEMNVSTLELGDSALYLCASSNSAGLGHLYEQYFGPGTRLTVT.

The J gene is TRBJ2-5, the V gene TRBV5-1; 10 nucleotides align to TRBD1. Trimming at V came to 4 bases and at J to 5 bases, leaving 8 bases not matched to a gene. CDR1 SGHRS and CDR2 YFSETQ come from the germline V gene. The CDR3 is 15 residues long. CDR3 nucleotides: TGCGCCAGCAGCGACGGGACAGGGGCTATGGAGACCCAGTACTTC. Its protein product is CASSDGTGAMETQYF.

This clonotype was counted a few times. The rearrangement uses TRBV5-4 and TRBJ1-2; 10 bases line up with TRBD1. Germline assignment: CDR1 SGHNT and CDR2 YYREEE (reference sequence). This CDR3 contains 16 residues. With V trimmed by 0 bases and J by 7 bases, 9 bases remained unmatched. The CDR3 region is CASSLGWTGGAFGYTF. CDR3 DNA: TGTGCCAGCAGCTTGGGTTGGACAGGGGGAGCTTTTGGCTACACCTTC.

This clonotype occurred a few times. J is TRBJ2-6 and V is TRBV6-5, with D perhaps matching TRBD1 or TRBD2 (6 bases each). V was cut by 0 bases and J by 2 bases, with 23 bases left in between. Germline V gene sequence: CDR1 MNHEY, CDR2 SVGAGI. The CDR3 consists of 21 residues. CDR3 amino acids: CASSYSPSVGGQGPGANVLTF. Written as DNA, the CDR3 is TGTGCCAGCAGTTACTCTCCTTCCGTTGGGGGGCAGGGGCCTGGGGCCAACGTCCTGACTTTC.